These 9 T cell receptor beta chains were sequenced from one sample in a study of graft-versus-host responses after intestinal transplantation. For these TCRs, the target antigens are not known. The protocol was immunoSEQ multiplex PCR, while the TCRdb copy is restricted to in-frame clones and leaves out a portion. The data show some 110,000 clones, roughly 92% seen once. The sequences come from unstimulated CD4+ T cells sorted from spleen or lymph node cells, collected before transplant. These receptors were taken from a human donor who was the organ donor for an intestinal transplant.

This rearrangement joins TRBV28 to TRBJ1-5; no firm D call. CDR3 length equals 14 residues. Germline values: CDR1 MDHEN, CDR2 SYDVKM. The germline V and J ends were trimmed by 7 bases and 2 bases, with 12 bases remaining between them. CDR3 amino acids: CASIPGVGNQPQHF. Written as DNA, the CDR3 is TGTGCCAGCATTCCCGGGGTAGGCAATCAGCCCCAGCATTTT.

V is TRBV6-1 and J is TRBJ1-4, with D perhaps TRBD1 (6 bases). Germline V gene lookup returns CDR1 MNHNS and CDR2 SASEGT. Trimming pared 5 bases from V and 4 bases from J, leaving 11 bases between. CDR3 length: 14 amino acids. CDR3 DNA sequence: TGTGCCAGCAGTCGCGGACAGCTTAATGAAAAACTGTTTTTT. This translates into CASSRGQLNEKLFF.

The chain is built from TRBV28 and TRBJ1-6; D ambiguous. This CDR3 has 13 residues. CDR1 and CDR2 from the germline V gene are MDHEN and SYDVKM. V dropped 4 bases and J dropped 5 bases, with 6 bases sitting between them. Here the CDR3 reads CASSSADNSPLHF. The CDR3 DNA follows: TGTGCCAGCAGTTCCGCGGATAATTCACCCCTCCACTTT.

The genes are TRBV5-1 and TRBJ2-1; perhaps D is TRBD1 or TRBD2 (6 bases each). Germline V gene sequence: CDR1 SGHRS, CDR2 YFSETQ. V was clipped by 3 bases and J by 10 bases, with 23 bases between them. This CDR3 is 16 amino acids long. The CDR3 here is CASSSFLRGDQEEQFF. The CDR3 DNA is TGCGCCAGCAGCTCCTTCCTTAGGGGGGATCAGGAGGAGCAGTTCTTC.

This chain uses TRBV18 with TRBJ2-5; 12 nucleotides match TRBD1. The CDR3 has 16 amino acids. The ends lost 5 bases at V and 1 base at J; junction bases unmatched: 5. Looked up from germline, CDR1 is KGHSH and CDR2 is LQKENI. In nucleotides, the CDR3 is TGTGCCAGCTCAGGGGACAGGGGGCGAGTCCAAGAGACCCAGTACTTC. Amino acid sequence: CASSGDRGRVQETQYF.

The table lists this clone with a few counts. The V gene is TRBV21-1, the J gene TRBJ2-3; the table gives TRBD2 as D, unverified against the DNA. TRBV21-1 is designated a pseudogene. This CDR3 region has 15 residues. DNA for the CDR3: TGTGCCAGCAAGCGCATCCTAGCGGGAGGCGATACGCAGTATTTT. Protein sequence: CASKRILAGGDTQYF.

This clone has just one count. This sequence joins TRBV5-1 and TRBJ2-1; no reliable D call. V lost 5 bases to trimming and J lost 6 bases, with 9 bases between them. There are 12 residues in the CDR3. CDR1 is SGHRS and CDR2 is YFSETQ in the germline V gene. Here the CDR3 reads CASRFDLNEQFF. The CDR3 DNA follows: TGCGCCAGCAGATTCGACCTCAATGAGCAGTTCTTC.

The chain uses TRBV7-3 and TRBJ2-6, with D perhaps given as TRBD1 or TRBD2 (5 bases each). From germline, CDR1 is SGHTA and CDR2 FQGTGA. The V and J ends lost 1 base and 0 bases respectively, with 10 bases between them. The CDR3 contains 17 residues. CDR3 residues: CASSLRDLSSGANVLTF. The CDR3 DNA follows: TGTGCCAGCAGCTTAAGGGACCTCAGCTCTGGGGCCAACGTCCTGACTTTC.

This chain joins TRBV11-2 and TRBJ2-7, with D tentatively TRBD1 or TRBD2 (5 bases each). Trimming removed 5 bases at V and 0 bases at J, with 20 bases between. The CDR3 consists of 17 residues. CDR1 and CDR2 from the germline V gene are SGHAT and FQNNGV. This CDR3 is CASSRLPIGGSSYEQYF. CDR3 in DNA: TGTGCCAGCAGCAGACTCCCAATTGGGGGAAGCTCCTACGAGCAGTACTTC.